The 6 T cell receptor beta chains below come from one sample, sequenced in a study of T cell repertoires in cytomegalovirus infection (dated by TCRdb to 2018 to 2020). The sequencer listed for this sample is Illumina HiSeq 1500. TCRdb passed the public sequencing reads through fastp at Q25 and MiXCR, retaining productive beta sequences. A single entry per CDR3 protein holds the most common genes and DNA from its merged rows. Recorded for this sample are 150,000 to 200,000 distinct CDR3 sequences; roughly 9.8% of them occurred a single time. Approximately 4.3% of the sample is held by the ten biggest clonotypes. What was sequenced was PBMCs. Receptors originate from a human donor in good health (CMV status not recorded). Some clones in this sample may be carry-over from other donors' samples.

This clonotype was detected ten times or more. The chain employs TRBV6-2 or TRBV6-3 and TRBJ2-1, with a weak D call TRBD2 (5 bases). Per germline, CDR1 MNHEY and CDR2 SVGEGT. The CDR3 has 13 amino acids. The V end was cut by 6 bases, the J end by 7 bases, with 13 bases between. The CDR3, as DNA: TGTGCCAGCAGCCTTTCTAGCTCGAATGAGCAGTTCTTC. Amino acid sequence: CASSLSSSNEQFF.

This clonotype was observed at least ten times. The chain couples TRBV7-2 to TRBJ1-6, with D unclear. The CDR3 extends over 15 amino acids. The ends were cut back, 1 base at V and 8 bases at J, with 12 bases in the middle. Germline CDR1 reads SGHTA; CDR2 reads FQGNSA. This CDR3 reads CASSLGAGGYSPLHF. CDR3 nucleotide sequence: TGTGCCAGCAGCTTAGGGGCCGGAGGTTATTCACCCCTCCACTTT.

V is TRBV28 and J is TRBJ1-1; D may be TRBD1 (5 bases). V lost 7 bases and J 8 bases, leaving 17 bases between the germline ends. Germline-derived CDR1 and CDR2 are MDHEN and SYDVKM. The CDR3 has 13 amino acids. For the CDR3, the DNA is TGTGCCAGCACCCTAGGGACGTACCAAGAAGCTTTCTTT. It codes for CASTLGTYQEAFF.

This clonotype turned up a few times. The chain combines TRBV3-1 with TRBJ1-2; 7 nucleotides agree with TRBD1. The CDR3 sequence is 13 residues long. CDR1 is LGHDT, CDR2 YNNKEL, per germline (reference sequence). V trimming: 8 bases; J trimming: 4 bases; junction bases outside the gene matches: 7. The CDR3 DNA sequence: TGTGCCAGCGGGAAACAGGGGTTCTATGGCTACACCTTC. As protein: CASGKQGFYGYTF.

This clonotype was seen at least ten times. The CDR3: CASSFMGRDYNEQFF. The CDR3 DNA follows: TGTGCCAGCAGTTTTATGGGCCGGGACTACAATGAGCAGTTCTTC. The chain is built from TRBV28 and TRBJ2-1; D is possibly TRBD2 (5 bases). Germline CDR1 is MDHEN and CDR2 is SYDVKM. CDR3 length: 15 residues. Trimming pared 3 bases from V and 3 bases from J, leaving 12 bases between. The full variable domain, completed using reference TRBV28 and TRBJ2-1, is DVKVTQSSRYLVKRTGEKVFLECVQDMDHENMFWYRQDPGLGLRLIYFSYDVKMKEKGDIPEGYSVSREKKERFSLILESASTNQTSMYLCASSFMGRDYNEQFFGPGTRLTVL.

The chain joins TRBV12-3 or TRBV12-4 to TRBJ2-2; 7 bases match TRBD2. The CDR3 contains 21 residues. Trimming took 3 bases from V and 4 from J; bases not matched to a gene: 23. This CDR3 reads CASSFSRGLSSISPITGELFF. The DNA of the CDR3 is TGTGCCAGCAGTTTCTCCCGGGGACTATCATCCATATCCCCGATCACCGGGGAGCTGTTTTTT.